A selection of T cell receptor beta chains follows, all from one sample in a study of CD8 T cell repertoires and HIV-1 epitope variants. These TCRs are of unknown antigen specificity. Method: immunoSEQ multiplex PCR; TCRdb's copy keeps in-frame clones and lacks some. The sample includes several thousand clones, 60% to 75% of them seen just once. Source material: cultured CD8+ T cells derived from PBMCs. The receptors were gathered from a male donor with HIV. The CDR3 runs from the conserved cysteine through the conserved F or W. D genes are given only for firm matches. The size of a clone is reported for some rows only, either as once, few or many, or as a class for expanded clones.

>TRBD2|TRBV4-2|17|TRBJ2-2|-
CASSQIRAGDVSGELFF
TGTGCCAGCAGCCAAATTCGGGCGGGAGATGTCTCCGGGGAGCTGTTTTTT
>-|TRBV11-2|16|TRBJ2-1|-
CASSLEDREGYNEQFF
TGTGCCAGCAGCTTAGAGGACAGGGAGGGCTACAATGAGCAGTTCTTC
>TRBD2|TRBV19|19|TRBJ2-7|medium-sized
CASSPPSGGHLFNSYEQYF
TGTGCCAGTAGTCCTCCTAGCGGGGGCCATCTCTTTAATTCCTACGAGCAGTACTTC
>TRBD1|TRBV7-6|15|TRBJ1-2|few
CASSLTGNRDYGYTF
TGTGCCAGCAGCCTGACAGGGAATAGAGACTATGGCTACACCTTC
>TRBD2|TRBV6-5|16|TRBJ2-3|-
CASSWAPGEGTDTQYF
TGTGCCAGCAGTTGGGCCCCGGGGGAGGGAACAGATACGCAGTATTTT
>TRBD2|TRBV27|14|TRBJ2-3|-
CASSILAGTDTQYF
TGTGCCAGCAGTATACTAGCGGGCACAGATACGCAGTATTTT
>-|TRBV4-1|16|TRBJ2-5|-
CASSQDRGQEQETQYF
TGCGCCAGCAGCCAAGATAGGGGACAAGAACAAGAGACCCAGTACTTC
>-|TRBV28|11|TRBJ2-1|-
CASSWHNEQFF
TGTGCCAGCAGTTGGCACAATGAGCAGTTCTTC
>-|TRBV9|14|TRBJ1-1|-
CASSPSGGITEAFF
TGTGCCAGCAGCCCCTCCGGTGGCATCACTGAAGCTTTCTTT
>-|TRBV6-6|16|TRBJ1-6|-
CASSPTRSSYNSPLHF
TGTGCCAGCAGTCCGACAAGGAGCTCCTATAATTCACCCCTCCACTTT
>-|TRBV6-5|12|TRBJ2-1|-
CASENDYNEQFF
TGTGCCAGTGAAAATGACTACAATGAGCAGTTCTTC
>-|TRBV7-9|13|TRBJ1-1|-
CASSSTGFPEAFF
TGTGCCAGCTCCTCAACGGGGTTCCCTGAAGCTTTCTTT
>-|TRBV5-1|13|TRBJ1-3|-
CASSLTVGNTIYF
TGCGCCAGCAGCTTGACAGTCGGAAACACCATATATTTT
>-|TRBV6-5|14|TRBJ1-1|-
CASSYSAEITEAFF
TGTGCCAGCAGTTACTCGGCAGAAATCACTGAAGCTTTCTTT
>-|TRBV11-3|15|TRBJ2-5|-
CASSQGGSYQETQYF
TGTGCCAGCTCCCAAGGGGGGAGCTACCAAGAGACCCAGTACTTC
>-|TRBV27|14|TRBJ1-2|-
CASTPTGVGSGYTF
TGTGCCAGCACCCCTACGGGGGTGGGAAGCGGGTACACCTTC
>-|TRBV27|14|TRBJ2-1|-
CASSLGDSYNEQFF
TGTGCCAGCAGTTTAGGGGACTCGTACAATGAGCAGTTCTTC
>-|TRBV19|15|TRBJ2-7|once
CASSIALGGSYEQYF
TGTGCCAGTAGTATAGCCCTCGGAGGGTCCTACGAGCAGTACTTC
>TRBD1|TRBV27|14|TRBJ2-7|few
CASSPGQVLHEQYF
TGTGCCAGCAGTCCGGGACAGGTGCTACACGAGCAGTACTTC
>TRBD1|TRBV2|16|TRBJ1-1|-
CASSDLPKGQAPEAFF
TGTGCCAGCAGTGATCTCCCGAAGGGACAGGCACCGGAAGCTTTCTTT
>-|TRBV23-1|17|TRBJ1-5|-
CASSQSASGCSNQPQHF
TGCGCCAGCAGTCAATCGGCGTCAGGTTGTAGCAATCAGCCCCAGCATTTT
>-|TRBV7-6|14|TRBJ2-1|-
CASSARSSYNEQFF
TGTGCCAGCAGCGCCAGGAGCTCCTACAATGAGCAGTTCTTC
>TRBD1|TRBV11-1|14|TRBJ2-7|-
CASSPRDRDVEQYF
TGTGCCAGCAGCCCGAGGGACAGGGATGTCGAGCAGTACTTC
>-|TRBV30|13|TRBJ2-2|-
CAWSVSVAGELFF
TGTGCCTGGAGTGTAAGTGTGGCCGGGGAGCTGTTTTTT
>TRBD2|TRBV27|18|TRBJ2-2|-
CASSSTTTSGNNTGELFF
TGTGCCAGCAGTTCAACGACAACTAGCGGGAACAACACCGGGGAGCTGTTTTTT
>TRBD1|TRBV25-1|17|TRBJ2-7|medium-sized
CASSSDRWDRETYEQYF
TGTGCCAGCAGTAGTGACCGATGGGACAGGGAAACCTACGAGCAGTACTTC
>-|TRBV28|15|TRBJ2-1|-
CASSSLGGGSNEQFF
TGTGCCAGCAGTTCCCTAGGTGGGGGGAGCAATGAGCAGTTCTTC
>-|TRBV6-5|13|TRBJ2-7|-
CASSYFGAYEQYF
TGTGCCAGCAGTTACTTCGGGGCCTACGAGCAGTACTTC
>-|TRBV27|15|TRBJ1-4|few
CASSPWTDEDEKLFF
TGTGCCAGCAGTCCTTGGACAGATGAGGATGAAAAACTGTTTTTT
>TRBD1|TRBV29-1|13|TRBJ2-3|few
CSGENTGVGTQYF
TGCAGCGGCGAGAATACAGGGGTGGGAACGCAGTATTTT
>-|TRBV28|15|TRBJ2-7|once
CASTEIPGAGYEQYF
TGTGCCAGCACCGAGATTCCGGGGGCGGGCTACGAGCAGTACTTC
>-|TRBV28|13|TRBJ2-2|-
CASSLGLTGELFF
TGTGCCAGCAGTTTGGGTCTTACCGGGGAGCTGTTTTTT
>-|TRBV5-4|15|TRBJ2-3|few
CASSLSAGAPDTQYF
TGTGCCAGCAGCTTGTCGGCGGGGGCACCAGATACGCAGTATTTT
>-|TRBV6-1|13|TRBJ2-7|-
CASSEGGSYEQYF
TGTGCCAGCAGTGAGGGGGGCTCCTACGAGCAGTACTTC
>TRBD1|TRBV6-5|15|TRBJ2-7|-
CASSARDRVNHEQYF
TGTGCCAGCAGTGCCCGGGACAGGGTTAACCACGAGCAGTACTTC
>-|TRBV5-4|12|TRBJ2-7|-
CASSSSSYEQYF
TGTGCCAGCAGCTCTAGCTCCTACGAGCAGTACTTC
>-|TRBV6-5|14|TRBJ2-7|-
CASSARDNGYEQYF
TGTGCCAGCAGTGCTCGGGACAACGGCTACGAGCAGTACTTC
>-|TRBV19|14|TRBJ2-7|-
CASSTGLGSYEQYF
TGTGCCAGTAGTACGGGACTGGGCTCCTACGAGCAGTACTTC
>-|TRBV9|14|TRBJ2-7|-
CASSAGAGSYEQYF
TGTGCCAGCAGCGCAGGGGCAGGTTCCTACGAGCAGTACTTC
>-|TRBV4-3|16|TRBJ2-3|-
CASSQEGRPYTDTQYF
TGCGCCAGCAGCCAAGAGGGCAGGCCCTACACAGATACGCAGTATTTT
>-|TRBV7-6|14|TRBJ2-7|-
CASNTGGRTYEQYF
TGTGCCAGCAACACCGGGGGGCGGACCTACGAGCAGTACTTC
>-|TRBV7-6|14|TRBJ1-4|few
CASSPGWDNEKLFF
TGTGCCAGCAGCCCTGGTTGGGACAATGAAAAACTGTTTTTT
>TRBD1|TRBV28|19|TRBJ2-1|-
CASSETTGDGGSSYNEQFF
TGTGCCAGCAGCGAAACGACAGGGGACGGGGGTAGCTCCTACAATGAGCAGTTCTTC
>-|TRBV6-5|13|TRBJ1-2|-
CASSPGTGLGYTF
TGTGCCAGCAGTCCAGGAACAGGGCTGGGCTACACCTTC
>-|TRBV28|12|TRBJ1-1|-
CASTLGNTEAFF
TGTGCCAGCACATTGGGGAACACTGAAGCTTTCTTT
>-|TRBV28|15|TRBJ1-1|-
CASSLGSRPTGEAFF
TGTGCCAGCAGTTTGGGGAGTCGACCTACAGGGGAAGCTTTCTTT
>-|TRBV19|15|TRBJ2-5|once
CASSPSDLLQETQYF
TGTGCCAGTAGCCCCTCGGACTTACTCCAAGAGACCCAGTACTTC
>-|TRBV18|13|TRBJ1-6|few
CASSPRENSPLHF
TGTGCCAGCTCACCCCGGGAAAATTCACCCCTCCACTTT
>-|TRBV7-9|13|TRBJ2-1|-
CASSHGTENEQFF
TGTGCCAGCAGCCACGGGACTGAGAATGAGCAGTTCTTC
>-|TRBV7-9|14|TRBJ2-7|-
CASSSVRRPDEQYF
TGTGCCAGCAGCTCAGTCCGAAGACCGGACGAGCAGTACTTC
>-|TRBV28|14|TRBJ1-1|few
CASSLLVTNTEAFF
TGTGCCAGCAGTTTATTGGTCACGAACACTGAAGCTTTCTTT
>-|TRBV27|13|TRBJ2-7|medium-sized
CASSPARTYEQYF
TGTGCCAGCAGTCCCGCCCGAACCTACGAGCAGTACTTC
>-|TRBV7-2|14|TRBJ1-4|few
CASSGAGAREKLFF
TGTGCCAGCAGCGGAGCGGGGGCTCGAGAAAAACTGTTTTTT
>-|TRBV7-2|12|TRBJ1-5|once
CASRAGTQPQHF
TGTGCCAGCAGAGCGGGGACTCAGCCCCAGCATTTT
>-|TRBV5-1|13|TRBJ2-7|-
CASSGDVSYEQYF
TGCGCCAGCTCTGGAGATGTCTCCTACGAGCAGTACTTC
>TRBD1|TRBV30|12|TRBJ1-2|few
CAYRGMKYGYTF
TGTGCCTACAGGGGAATGAAGTATGGCTACACCTTC
>-|TRBV5-6|16|TRBJ1-1|-
CASNPGRGRARAEAFF
TGTGCCAGCAACCCCGGCCGGGGAAGGGCCCGGGCTGAAGCTTTCTTT
>-|TRBV9|16|TRBJ2-3|few
CASSVGGGASTDTQYF
TGTGCCAGCAGCGTAGGAGGGGGGGCTAGCACAGATACGCAGTATTTT
>TRBD2|TRBV11-2|15|TRBJ2-7|-
CASRAGDSSSYEQYF
TGTGCCAGCAGGGCGGGAGACAGTAGCTCCTACGAGCAGTACTTC
>-|TRBV6-5|15|TRBJ2-2|-
CASSSTVGNTGELFF
TGTGCCAGCAGTTCCACAGTGGGGAACACCGGGGAGCTGTTTTTT